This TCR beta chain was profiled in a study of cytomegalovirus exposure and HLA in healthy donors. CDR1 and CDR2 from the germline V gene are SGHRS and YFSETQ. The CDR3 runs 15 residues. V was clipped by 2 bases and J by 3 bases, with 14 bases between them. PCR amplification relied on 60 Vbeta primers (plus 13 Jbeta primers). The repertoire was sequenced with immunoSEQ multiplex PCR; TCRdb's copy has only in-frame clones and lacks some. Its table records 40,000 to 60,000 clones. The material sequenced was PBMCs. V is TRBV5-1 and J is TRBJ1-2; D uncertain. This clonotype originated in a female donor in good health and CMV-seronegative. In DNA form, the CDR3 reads TGCGCCAGCAGCTTAGATAAGGTGGCGGACTATGGCTACACCTTC. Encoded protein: CASSLDKVADYGYTF.